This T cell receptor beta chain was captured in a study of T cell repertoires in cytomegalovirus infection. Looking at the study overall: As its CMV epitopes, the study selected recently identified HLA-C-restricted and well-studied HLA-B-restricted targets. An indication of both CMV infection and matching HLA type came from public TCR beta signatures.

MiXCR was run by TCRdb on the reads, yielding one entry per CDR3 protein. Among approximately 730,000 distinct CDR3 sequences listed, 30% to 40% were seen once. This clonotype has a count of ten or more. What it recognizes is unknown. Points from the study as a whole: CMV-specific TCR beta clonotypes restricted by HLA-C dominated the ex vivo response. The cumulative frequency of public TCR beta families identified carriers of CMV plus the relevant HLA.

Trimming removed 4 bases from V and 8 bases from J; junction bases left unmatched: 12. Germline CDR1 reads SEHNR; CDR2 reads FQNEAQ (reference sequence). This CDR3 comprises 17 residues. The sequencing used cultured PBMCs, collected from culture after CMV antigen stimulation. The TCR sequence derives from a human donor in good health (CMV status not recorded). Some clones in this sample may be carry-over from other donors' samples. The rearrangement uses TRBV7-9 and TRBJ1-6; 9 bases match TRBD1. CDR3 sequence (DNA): TGTGCCAGCAGCTCACACGATTGGACAGGGGTCGATTCACCCCTCCACTTT. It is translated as CASSSHDWTGVDSPLHF.